This passage covers 31 T cell receptor beta chains from one sample sequenced in a study of blood T cell repertoires in COVID-19. Generated by immunoSEQ multiplex PCR, the TCRdb table keeps only in-frame clones and is missing some. The sample holds about 72,000 clones, about nine tenths seen once. Sequenced material: peripheral blood. The source is a man in his 70s with active or convalescent COVID-19.

V and J are TRBV23-1 and TRBJ1-1; maybe TRBD1 (6 bases). TRBV23-1 belongs to the ORF category, with a function that is uncertain. Trimming removed 4 bases at V and 0 bases at J, with 9 bases between. This CDR3 region has 14 residues. This CDR3 reads CASSRTDMNTEAFF. The CDR3, as DNA: TGCGCCAGCAGTCGGACAGATATGAACACTGAAGCTTTCTTT.

The chain joins TRBV4-2 to TRBJ1-2; D is perhaps TRBD1 (6 bases). The V gene's germline CDR1 is LGHNA and CDR2 YNFKEQ. The V end lost 0 bases, the J end lost 5 bases, and 16 bases lay between the germline ends. The CDR3 covers 16 residues. For the CDR3, the DNA is TGTGCCAGCAGCCAAGAGCTAGGGGGGCGGGGGTATGGCTACACCTTC. Amino acids: CASSQELGGRGYGYTF.

This clone was seen just once. The chain is built from TRBV6-5 and TRBJ1-4; the match to TRBD1 covers 10 bases. The CDR3 contains 15 residues. V trimming: 8 bases; J trimming: 5 bases; junction bases outside the gene matches: 8. CDR1 MNHEY and CDR2 SVGAGI come from the germline V gene. The CDR3 DNA sequence: TGTGCCAGCTCAACATCGGGACAGGGGAATGAAAAACTGTTTTTT. Translating gives CASSTSGQGNEKLFF.

The gene calls are TRBV2 and TRBJ2-7; maybe TRBD1 (5 bases). Germline CDR1 is SNHLY and CDR2 is FYNNEI. Deletions cut 7 bases from V and 0 bases from J, with 13 bases between. The CDR3 consists of 14 residues. Here the CDR3 DNA reads TGTGCCAGCACGAAACAGGACAACTCCTACGAGCAGTACTTC. This encodes CASTKQDNSYEQYF.

This rearrangement joins TRBV30 to TRBJ1-6, with D maybe TRBD1 (6 bases). The CDR3 contains 16 residues. V shed 0 bases and J shed 9 bases, with 18 bases lying between them. CDR1 and CDR2 from the germline V gene are GTSNPN and SVGIG (reference sequence). The CDR3 DNA is TGTGCCTGGAGTGTAGGGGGGGGTTTAAGAATTTCACCCCTCCACTTT. Protein: CAWSVGGGLRISPLHF.

This chain links TRBV19 with TRBJ2-7; D possibly corresponds to TRBD1 (6 bases). V was cut by 4 bases and J by 5 bases, with 18 bases left in between. Germline V lookup: CDR1 LNHDA, CDR2 SQIVND (reference sequence). This CDR3 comprises 15 residues. The CDR3: CASSTRGTPRDEQYF. The CDR3 DNA is TGTGCCAGTAGTACACGAGGGACACCGAGGGACGAGCAGTACTTC.

V gene TRBV7-9 combines with J gene TRBJ2-1; possible D gene TRBD2, 5 bases. Trimming pared 2 bases from V and 4 bases from J, leaving 15 bases between. This CDR3 region has 16 residues. The germline V gene has CDR1 SEHNR and CDR2 FQNEAQ (reference sequence). This CDR3 reads CASSLLASWGYNEQFF. The CDR3 bases are TGTGCCAGCAGCTTATTAGCTAGCTGGGGTTACAATGAGCAGTTCTTC.

The chain employs TRBV9 and TRBJ2-5; 9 bases agree with TRBD2. The CDR3 has 17 residues. Per germline, CDR1 SGDLS and CDR2 YYNGEE. Trimming removed 0 bases from V and 4 bases from J; junction bases left unmatched: 10. CDR3 in DNA: TGTGCCAGCAGCGTAGGTTCCCTAGCGGGAAGAAGAGAGACCCAGTACTTC. The encoded protein is CASSVGSLAGRRETQYF.

This clone was seen a few times. The rearrangement uses TRBV5-1 and TRBJ2-7; maybe TRBD1 (6 bases). This CDR3 has 13 amino acids. V was pared by 1 base and J by 4 bases, with 9 bases between. The germline gives CDR1 SGHRS, CDR2 YFSETQ. CDR3 amino acids: CASSLWTAYEQYF. The CDR3 DNA sequence: TGCGCCAGCAGCTTGTGGACAGCATACGAGCAGTACTTC.

The rearrangement links TRBV5-4 to TRBJ2-1; 8 bases map to TRBD1. Germline V CDR1 and CDR2: SGHNT, YYREEE (reference sequence). The CDR3 consists of 15 residues. V gave up 5 bases and J gave up 2 bases; unmatched junction bases: 6. The CDR3 spells CASSSGQGPYNEQFF. The CDR3 bases are TGTGCCAGCAGTTCCGGACAGGGACCCTACAATGAGCAGTTCTTC. Variable domain in full (rest from reference TRBV5-4 and TRBJ2-1): ETGVTQSPTHLIKTRGQQVTLRCSSQSGHNTVSWYQQALGQGPQFIFQYYREEENGRGNFPPRFSGLQFPNYSSELNVNALELDDSALYLCASSSGQGPYNEQFFGPGTRLTVL.

This clone was observed once. The CDR3 reads CASSPDAASTDTQYF. The CDR3 DNA reads as TGTGCCAGCAGCCCAGACGCGGCGAGCACAGATACGCAGTATTTT. The rearrangement uses TRBV3-1 (or the pseudogene TRBV3-2) and TRBJ2-3; no firm D call. V was cut by 4 bases and J by 0 bases, with 11 bases left in between. The length of the CDR3 is 15 residues. In germline, CDR1 is LGHDT, CDR2 YNNKEL (reference sequence).

The chain combines TRBV2 with TRBJ2-1; 14 nucleotides agree with TRBD2. The CDR3 length is 15 residues. The V segment lost 7 bases and the J segment 7 bases; nucleotides outside the gene matches: 6. CDR1 is SNHLY, CDR2 FYNNEI, per germline. CDR3 residues: CASTGTSGSMNEQFF. CDR3 DNA sequence: TGTGCCAGCACTGGGACTAGCGGGAGTATGAATGAGCAGTTCTTC.

This chain connects TRBV4-1 to TRBJ2-2, with 7 bases matching TRBD2. The CDR3 has 17 residues. In germline, CDR1 is MGHRA, CDR2 YSYEKL. J gave up 5 bases and V 4 bases, and 13 bases lay outside the gene matches. In DNA, the CDR3 is TGCGCCAGCAGCCCGGGAGGTTCTAGCCCAGGTACCGGGGAGCTGTTTTTT. It is translated as CASSPGGSSPGTGELFF.

V usage is TRBV19 and J usage is TRBJ2-3; maybe TRBD1 (5 bases). V was clipped by 3 bases and J by 4 bases, with 11 bases between them. The CDR3 runs 14 residues. Germline V gene lookup returns CDR1 LNHDA and CDR2 SQIVND (reference sequence). CDR3: CASSILDRADTQYF. CDR3 nucleotide sequence: TGTGCCAGTAGTATCCTTGACAGAGCAGATACGCAGTATTTT.

V usage is TRBV27 and J usage is TRBJ1-4; 10 positions match TRBD1. Trimming cost V 6 bases and J 8 bases; bases outside gene matches: 6. The CDR3 extends over 14 amino acids. Germline V gene sequence: CDR1 MNHEY, CDR2 SMNVEV (reference sequence). The CDR3 nucleotides read TGTGCCAGCAGGGGACAGGGGATAGGCGAAAAACTGTTTTTT. It is translated as CASRGQGIGEKLFF.

The DNA of the CDR3 is TGTGCCAGCAGCCAACCCCTGACAGGGGGCAAATCACCCCTCCACTTT. Translated: CASSQPLTGGKSPLHF. The chain links TRBV3-1 (or the pseudogene TRBV3-2) to TRBJ1-6, with 10 nucleotides matching TRBD1. CDR1 and CDR2 (germline): LGHDT, YNNKEL (reference sequence). V gave up 2 bases and J gave up 10 bases; unmatched junction bases: 8. This CDR3 spans 16 amino acids.

The genes are TRBV7-2 and TRBJ1-5; D gene unclear. The CDR3 has 15 amino acids. CDR1 is SGHTA and CDR2 is FQGNSA in the germline V gene. Trimming removed 5 bases at V and 2 bases at J, with 13 bases between. The CDR3 DNA sequence: TGTGCCAGCAGCCAAGGAGACCTGGGCAATCAGCCCCAGCATTTT. Its protein product is CASSQGDLGNQPQHF.

This rearrangement joins TRBV4-3 to TRBJ2-1, with 12 nucleotides matching TRBD1. Trimming at V came to 0 bases and at J to 7 bases, leaving 10 bases not matched to a gene. Germline V gene data show CDR1 as LGHNA and CDR2 as YSLEER. The CDR3 length is 18 residues. The CDR3, as DNA: TGCGCCAGCAGCCAAGATATAGGGGGACAGGGGGCCCGGAATGAGCAGTTCTTC. Translating gives CASSQDIGGQGARNEQFF.

The chain uses TRBV12-3 or TRBV12-4 and TRBJ1-4, with 7 nucleotides matching TRBD1. Trimming took 6 bases from V and 11 from J; bases not matched to a gene: 9. The CDR3 runs 13 residues. CDR3 in DNA: TGTGCCAGCAGCCGCCGGGACAGAGACAAACTGTTTTTT. Translating it yields CASSRRDRDKLFF.

The CDR3 sequence: CASRVQGTGGEKLFF. The CDR3 DNA reads as TGTGCCAGCAGGGTACAAGGGACAGGGGGTGAAAAACTGTTTTTT. The V call is TRBV2, the J call TRBJ1-4; the match to TRBD1 covers 11 bases. Germline V gene lookup returns CDR1 SNHLY and CDR2 FYNNEI. The CDR3 has 15 amino acids. The V and J ends lost 6 bases and 7 bases, in that order; junction bases with no gene match: 7.

The chain is built from TRBV3-1 (or the pseudogene TRBV3-2) and TRBJ2-1; TRBD2 matches at 13 bases. J lost 3 bases, V lost 3 bases, and 5 bases had no gene match. CDR3 length: 17 residues. The germline V gene encodes CDR1 LGHDT and CDR2 YNNKEL (reference sequence). CDR3 sequence (DNA): TGTGCCAGCAGCCATCGGACTAGCGGGAGTCGCTACAATGAGCAGTTCTTC. Its translation: CASSHRTSGSRYNEQFF.

CDR3 in DNA: TGTGCCAGCAGCTTATTGGGGCAGACAAACAATGAGCAGTTCTTC. It codes for CASSLLGQTNNEQFF. J is TRBJ2-1 and V is TRBV7-3; tentatively, D is TRBD1 (5 bases). V lost 2 bases to trimming and J lost 5 bases, with 13 bases between them. Germline CDR1 SGHTA, CDR2 FQGTGA. CDR3 length equals 15 residues.

The rearrangement joins TRBV7-6 to TRBJ1-3, with D hard to call. This CDR3 is built from 12 residues. The ends were cut back, 6 bases at V and 4 bases at J, with 7 bases in the middle. Germline lookup yields CDR1 SGHVS and CDR2 FNYEAQ. The CDR3 loop reads CASSSQGNTIYF. The CDR3 DNA sequence: TGTGCCAGCAGTTCACAGGGAAACACCATATATTTT.

The rearrangement joins TRBV28 to TRBJ1-5; D may be TRBD1 (6 bases). Deletions cut 7 bases from V and 0 bases from J, with 13 bases between. CDR3 length: 15 residues. Germline values: CDR1 MDHEN, CDR2 SYDVKM. CDR3 nucleotide sequence: TGTGCCAGCACTACCGGGGGGCCTAGCAATCAGCCCCAGCATTTT. It codes for CASTTGGPSNQPQHF.

The rearrangement uses TRBV20-1 and TRBJ2-7, with D possibly being TRBD1 (6 bases). This CDR3 contains 14 residues. The ends were cut back, 3 bases at V and 2 bases at J, with 14 bases in the middle. Germline CDR1 reads DFQATT; CDR2 reads SNEGSKA (reference sequence). CDR3 region: CSASRSGDPYEQYF. The CDR3, as DNA: TGCAGTGCTAGTCGGTCAGGGGACCCCTACGAGCAGTACTTC.

The chain is built from TRBV28 and TRBJ2-7; possibly TRBD1 for D (6 bases). CDR1 MDHEN and CDR2 SYDVKM come from the germline V gene. Trimming pared 6 bases from V and 0 bases from J, leaving 18 bases between. The CDR3 sequence is 16 residues long. The CDR3 region has the DNA TGTGCCAGCAGCTCGGCCAGGGGAACCCCCTCCTACGAGCAGTACTTC. It translates to CASSSARGTPSYEQYF.

The CDR3 sequence: CASSLDPEYQETQYF. For the CDR3, the DNA is TGTGCCAGCAGCTTGGATCCGGAGTACCAAGAGACCCAGTACTTC. The chain couples TRBV5-5 to TRBJ2-5; D gene ambiguous. Germline assignment: CDR1 SGHKS and CDR2 YYEKEE (reference sequence). The CDR3 is 15 residues long. Trimming took off 0 bases at V and 0 bases at J, with 9 bases between the two ends.

This sequence joins TRBV4-2 and TRBJ2-5; 15 bases fit TRBD2. Germline assignment: CDR1 LGHNA and CDR2 YNFKEQ. This CDR3 has 19 amino acids. V trimming: 4 bases; J trimming: 5 bases; junction bases outside the gene matches: 14. CDR3 in amino acids: CASSPVHGLAGGPGETQYF. The CDR3, as DNA: TGTGCCAGCAGCCCGGTTCACGGACTAGCGGGAGGGCCGGGGGAGACCCAGTACTTC.

This rearrangement joins TRBV6-5 to TRBJ1-5; TRBD1 is a possible D gene (6 bases). CDR1 and CDR2 (germline): MNHEY, SVGAGI. The CDR3 spans 13 residues. The V gene lost 4 bases and the J gene lost 6 bases, with 10 bases spanning the gap. CDR3 bases: TGTGCCAGCAGTTCCAGGGGTCGTCAGCCCCAGCATTTT. Translated, it gives CASSSRGRQPQHF.

The rearrangement joins TRBV28 to TRBJ2-1, with 8 nucleotides matching TRBD1. V dropped 7 bases and J dropped 9; count of bases not matched to a gene: 11. The germline gives CDR1 MDHEN, CDR2 SYDVKM. The CDR3 covers 14 residues. DNA for the CDR3: TGTGCCAGCACTAGGAGACAGGGGAGCGGTGAGCAGTTCTTC. Its translation is CASTRRQGSGEQFF.

The rearrangement links TRBV19 to TRBJ2-1; D might be TRBD2 (6 bases). Germline lookup yields CDR1 LNHDA and CDR2 SQIVND (reference sequence). V was shortened by 3 bases and J by 3 bases, with 9 bases between the two germline ends. The CDR3 is made up of 14 amino acids. CDR3 region: CASSMLASYNEQFF. CDR3 nucleotides: TGTGCCAGTAGTATGCTAGCGAGCTACAATGAGCAGTTCTTC.